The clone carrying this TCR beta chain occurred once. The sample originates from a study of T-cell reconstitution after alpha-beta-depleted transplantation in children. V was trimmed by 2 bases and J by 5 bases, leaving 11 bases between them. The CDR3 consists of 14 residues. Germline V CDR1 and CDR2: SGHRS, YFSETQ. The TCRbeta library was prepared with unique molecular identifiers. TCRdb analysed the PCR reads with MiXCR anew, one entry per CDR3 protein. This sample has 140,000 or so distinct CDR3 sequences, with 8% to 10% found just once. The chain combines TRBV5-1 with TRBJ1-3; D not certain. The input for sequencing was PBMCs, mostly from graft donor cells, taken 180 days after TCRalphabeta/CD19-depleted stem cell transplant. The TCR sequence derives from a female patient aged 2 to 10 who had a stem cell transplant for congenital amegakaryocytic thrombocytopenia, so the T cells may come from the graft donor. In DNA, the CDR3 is TGCGCCAGCAGCTTTGAGGGAGCGAGAAACACCATATATTTT. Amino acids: CASSFEGARNTIYF.